This T cell receptor beta chain originates from a study of T cell repertoires in cytomegalovirus infection. Study overall: Public signatures in TCR beta pointed to CMV infection and matching HLA type. Whole-study findings and limits: Within the response measured ex vivo, HLA-C-restricted CMV-specific TCR beta clonotypes were dominant.

MiXCR, run by TCRdb on the reads, gives a single entry per CDR3 protein. The profile shows about 310,000 distinct CDR3 sequences, about 25% of them singletons. The CDR3 is 14 residues long. With V trimmed by 7 bases and J by 1 base, 4 bases remained unmatched. Per germline, CDR1 LNHDA and CDR2 SQIVND (reference sequence). This clonotype was counted once. The antigen is undetermined. The TCR originated in a human donor in good health (CMV status not recorded). Some clones in this sample may be carry-over from other donors' samples. Source: cultured PBMCs, taken from culture after CMV antigen stimulation. The V gene is TRBV19, the J gene TRBJ1-2, with 9 bases lining up with TRBD1. In DNA, the CDR3 is TGTGCCAGTAAACCGGACAGGGGTAACTATGGCTACACCTTC. Amino acid sequence: CASKPDRGNYGYTF. Based on the CDR3 plus reference TRBV19 and TRBJ1-2, the full variable domain is DGGITQSPKYLFRKEGQNVTLSCEQNLNHDAMYWYRQDPGQGLRLIYYSQIVNDFQKGDIAEGYSVSREKKESFPLTVTSAQKNPTAFYLCASKPDRGNYGYTFGSGTRLTVV.